This TCR beta chain was recovered during a study of shared clonotypes between healthy human individuals. Study observations and caveats: The rarefaction results pointed to incomplete sorted-subset sequencing despite large depth. Among donors, sharing of clonotypes was expected to be affected by sequencing depth.

CD45RA+ naive and CD45RA-negative memory subsets were separated from CD4+ cells. Notes on this clone: Its specificity is unknown.

Method: immunoSEQ multiplex PCR; TCRdb's copy keeps in-frame clones and lacks some. The sample carries over a million clones, 75% to 80% recorded once. CDR1 is LGHNA, CDR2 YNFKEQ, per germline. The CDR3 extends over 13 amino acids. Trimming took off 5 bases at V and 8 bases at J, with 12 bases between the two ends. The TCR comes from a man between 18 and 35 years old in good health. Some clones in this sample may be carry-over from other donors' samples. Material for sequencing was memory CD4+ T cells from PBMCs. Subset of the sample: CD45RA-negative fraction. This sequence joins TRBV4-2 and TRBJ1-4; D uncertain. CDR3 nucleotides: TGTGCCAGCAGCAGACGGACCAAAGAAAAACTGTTTTTT. It translates to CASSRRTKEKLFF.